These 3 T cell receptor beta chains originate from one sample sequenced in a study of T cells after yellow fever vaccination. One entry per CDR3 protein results from TCRdb running MiXCR on the 5' RACE reads. Counted here are some 400,000 distinct CDR3 sequences, about 17% occurring once; the ten biggest clones make up 15% to 20%. Here the sequenced sample was PBMCs, taken before the yellow fever booster vaccination. The source of these receptors is a man aged 18 to 29 who received the YFV17D yellow fever vaccine.

There are a few counts of this clonotype. This sequence joins TRBV4-1 and TRBJ1-2, with TRBD1 matching 7 bases. Germline V CDR1 and CDR2: MGHRA, YSYEKL. V was pared by 1 base and J by 7 bases, with 6 bases of the junction left unmatched. CDR3 length: 14 residues. CDR3 sequence: CASSQGQGMGGYTF. As DNA, the CDR3 is TGCGCCAGCAGCCAAGGACAGGGAATGGGTGGCTACACCTTC.

V gene TRBV9 combines with J gene TRBJ1-6; a possible D gene is TRBD1 (5 bases). Looked up from germline, CDR1 is SGDLS and CDR2 is YYNGEE. The V end was cut by 2 bases, the J end by 0 bases, with 9 bases between. The CDR3 consists of 16 residues. The CDR3 spells CASSVEGSSYNSPLHF. DNA of the CDR3: TGTGCCAGCAGCGTGGAGGGGAGCTCCTATAATTCACCCCTCCACTTT. Full variable domain (rest looked up from reference TRBV9 and TRBJ1-6): DSGVTQTPKHLITATGQRVTLRCSPRSGDLSVYWYQQSLDQGLQFLIQYYNGEERAKGNILERFSAQQFPDLHSELNLSSLELGDSALYFCASSVEGSSYNSPLHFGNGTRLTVT.

The chain employs TRBV12-3 or TRBV12-4 and TRBJ2-3; 8 positions match TRBD1. V gave up 6 bases and J gave up 5 bases; unmatched junction bases: 7. There are 14 residues in the CDR3. CDR3 nucleotide sequence: TGTGCCAGCAGCCAGACAGGGGTACAAGATACGCAGTATTTT. Translating gives CASSQTGVQDTQYF.